This TCR beta chain was documented in a study of T cell changes during pregnancy in multiple sclerosis. After removal of 3 bases from V and 4 bases from J, the junction contained 7 bases not matched to a gene. CDR1 and CDR2 (germline): LNHDA, SQIVND (reference sequence). The CDR3 extends over 15 amino acids. Libraries were prepared by immunoSEQ multiplex PCR; TCRdb keeps only in-frame clonotypes and omits some of them. The data hold about 61,000 clones, with approximately 93% observed a single time. Sequenced material: CD8+ T cells from peripheral blood mononuclear cells, taken in the third trimester of pregnancy. The source of this sequence is a female donor with multiple sclerosis, enrolled in a pregnancy study. V gene TRBV19 combines with J gene TRBJ2-3; 7 positions agree with TRBD2. CDR3 nucleotides: TGTGCCAGTAGTATCTCCGCGGGAGTGCCAGATACGCAGTATTTT. Protein: CASSISAGVPDTQYF.